Presented here are 5 T cell receptor beta chains from one specimen sequenced in a study of T cell responses to AZD1222 COVID-19 vaccine. Profiled with immunoSEQ multiplex PCR; TCRdb holds only in-frame clones, not every one. The table shows over 150,000 clones, with approximately 87% occurring only once. This specimen was peripheral blood, taken on day 0 of MenACWY control vaccination. These receptors were taken from an adult in good health.

The chain is built from TRBV15 and TRBJ2-2; no firm D call. The CDR3 extends over 14 amino acids. Germline V gene data show CDR1 as LNHNV and CDR2 as YYDKDF (reference sequence). The germline V and J ends were trimmed by 0 bases and 6 bases, with 8 bases remaining between them. The CDR3 spells CATSRDLSAGELFF. As DNA, the CDR3 is TGTGCCACCAGCAGAGATCTTTCCGCCGGGGAGCTGTTTTTT.

This chain connects TRBV3-1 (or the pseudogene TRBV3-2) to TRBJ2-1, with D perhaps matching TRBD1 (5 bases). Germline CDR1 is LGHDT and CDR2 is YNNKEL (reference sequence). Trimming took off 4 bases at V and 6 bases at J, with 13 bases between the two ends. The CDR3 covers 14 residues. The CDR3 DNA reads TGTGCCAGCAGCCCCCTCAGGGTACCCAATGAGCAGTTCTTC. Its protein product is CASSPLRVPNEQFF.

The chain joins TRBV9 to TRBJ1-1, with D uncertain. CDR1 SGDLS and CDR2 YYNGEE come from the germline V gene. Between the trimmed V and J ends, which lost 0 bases and 8 bases, there was a span of 8 bases. The CDR3 is 12 residues long. The CDR3 region has the DNA TGTGCCAGCAGCGTAGTAGGCGTCGAAGCTTTCTTT. Amino acids: CASSVVGVEAFF.

The chain combines TRBV19 with TRBJ2-1; 9 bases agree with TRBD1. The germline CDR1 and CDR2 sequences are LNHDA and SQIVND (reference sequence). The V and J ends lost 3 bases and 7 bases, in that order; junction bases with no gene match: 13. The CDR3 has 17 residues. This CDR3 reads CASSMGLQGAYRNEQFF. CDR3 coding DNA: TGTGCCAGTAGTATGGGCTTACAGGGGGCGTACAGGAATGAGCAGTTCTTC.

CDR3: CATSSYREGYEQYF. For the CDR3, the DNA is TGTGCCACCAGCAGCTATCGGGAGGGGTACGAGCAGTACTTC. The chain uses TRBV15 and TRBJ2-7, with TRBD2 matching 8 bases. V shed 3 bases, J shed 4 bases, and the junction held 5 bases outside the gene matches. The CDR3 totals 14 residues. Germline lookup yields CDR1 LNHNV and CDR2 YYDKDF (reference sequence).